These 15 T cell receptor beta chains came from one sample sequenced in a study of cytomegalovirus exposure and HLA in healthy donors. PCR employed 60 Vbeta and 13 Jbeta primers. Generated by immunoSEQ multiplex PCR, the TCRdb table keeps only in-frame clones and is missing some. The top ten hold about 2.2% of the sample, which has roughly 100,000 clones, around 80% seen once. The sequenced sample was PBMCs. The source is a man aged 25 to 40 in good health and CMV-seronegative.

The rearrangement uses TRBV19 and TRBJ1-4, with D tentatively TRBD1 (6 bases). The CDR3 loop spans 15 amino acids. V lost 6 bases, J lost 3 bases, and 14 bases lay in between. Germline V gives CDR1 LNHDA, CDR2 SQIVND (reference sequence). The CDR3 DNA sequence: TGTGCCAGTAGGATCAACGGGACACCTAATGAAAAACTGTTTTTT. Amino acid sequence: CASRINGTPNEKLFF.

The sample holds a few counts of this clone. The CDR3 region has the DNA TGTGCCAGCAGCCCGGCGGGCAGCTACTATGGCTACACCTTC. Translating it yields CASSPAGSYYGYTF. This rearrangement joins TRBV28 to TRBJ1-2; D not certain. The V end was cut by 6 bases, the J end by 3 bases, with 14 bases between. CDR1 MDHEN and CDR2 SYDVKM come from the germline V gene. CDR3 length: 14 amino acids.

V usage is TRBV25-1 and J usage is TRBJ2-5; D perhaps matches TRBD1 (5 bases). This CDR3 region has 12 residues. Trimming pared 6 bases from V and 7 bases from J, leaving 12 bases between. The germline V gene has CDR1 MGHDK and CDR2 SYGVNS. Here the CDR3 reads CASSLGLGTQYF. The CDR3 DNA reads as TGTGCCAGCAGCCTGGGGCTGGGGACCCAGTACTTC.

The chain is built from TRBV27 and TRBJ2-6; no firm D call. CDR1 and CDR2 from the germline V gene are MNHEY and SMNVEV (reference sequence). Trimming shortened V by 5 bases and J by 0 bases, and 8 bases separated the two germline ends. This CDR3 spans 15 amino acids. In nucleotides, the CDR3 is TGTGCCAGCAGTCCCGGTGGCTCTGGGGCCAACGTCCTGACTTTC. Translated, it gives CASSPGGSGANVLTF.

The rearrangement joins TRBV19 to TRBJ2-5, with 7 nucleotides matching TRBD2. Germline CDR1 reads LNHDA; CDR2 reads SQIVND (reference sequence). Losses at the gene ends were 5 bases for V and 0 bases for J; bases not matched to a gene: 6. CDR3 size: 15 residues. The CDR3, as DNA: TGTGCCAGTAGTCGATCTGGGGGGGACCAAGAGACCCAGTACTTC. This codes for CASSRSGGDQETQYF.

The chain is built from TRBV19 and TRBJ2-5, with TRBD2 matching 8 bases. Per the germline V gene, CDR1 is LNHDA and CDR2 is SQIVND (reference sequence). The CDR3 totals 14 residues. The junction had 7 bases not matched to a gene; V was cut back by 5 bases and J by 5 bases. The CDR3 DNA reads as TGTGCCAGTAGTGTAAGCGGGAGCTACGAGACCCAGTACTTC. This gives the protein CASSVSGSYETQYF.

The rearrangement links TRBV28 to TRBJ2-7; 11 bases line up with TRBD2. There are 15 residues in the CDR3. J was trimmed by 1 base and V by 5 bases; bases with no gene match: 4. Looked up from germline, CDR1 is MDHEN and CDR2 is SYDVKM. Written as DNA, the CDR3 is TGTGCCAGCAGTACTAGCGGGAGTGGGTCCTACGAGCAGTACTTC. Amino acid sequence: CASSTSGSGSYEQYF. Combining the CDR3 with reference TRBV28 and TRBJ2-7 gives the whole variable domain DVKVTQSSRYLVKRTGEKVFLECVQDMDHENMFWYRQDPGLGLRLIYFSYDVKMKEKGDIPEGYSVSREKKERFSLILESASTNQTSMYLCASSTSGSGSYEQYFGPGTRLTVT.

This clone was counted only a few times. V gene TRBV7-9 combines with J gene TRBJ1-5; D not resolved. Trimming pared 1 base from V and 9 bases from J, leaving 7 bases between. The CDR3 sequence is 12 residues long. Per the germline V gene, CDR1 is SEHNR and CDR2 is FQNEAQ (reference sequence). CDR3 loop: CASSLESVPQHF. CDR3 bases: TGTGCCAGCAGCTTAGAGTCGGTGCCCCAGCATTTT.

This rearrangement joins TRBV5-6 to TRBJ2-1; D is undetermined. The ends were cut back, 4 bases at V and 3 bases at J, with 8 bases in the middle. The CDR3 loop spans 13 amino acids. The germline V gene encodes CDR1 SGHDT and CDR2 YYEEEE. The CDR3 loop is CASSPTGYNEQFF. The DNA for the CDR3 is TGTGCCAGCAGCCCGACTGGCTACAATGAGCAGTTCTTC.

The chain recombines TRBV27 with TRBJ1-2, with a tentative D call TRBD1 (6 bases). From germline, CDR1 is MNHEY and CDR2 SMNVEV (reference sequence). V lost 6 bases, J lost 4 bases, and 21 bases lay in between. This CDR3 has 16 residues. The CDR3 DNA follows: TGTGCCAGCAGCCCCCGTGCGGGGGGGGCCCTCTATGGCTACACCTTC. This translates into CASSPRAGGALYGYTF.

The rearrangement joins TRBV30 to TRBJ2-1, with 9 bases aligning to TRBD1. Germline values: CDR1 GTSNPN, CDR2 SVGIG (reference sequence). This CDR3 contains 16 residues. Losses at the gene ends were 1 base for V and 3 bases for J; bases not matched to a gene: 7. CDR3 nucleotide sequence: TGTGCCTGGAGTGGTTCCGACAGGGGGTACTACAATGAGCAGTTCTTC. This translates into CAWSGSDRGYYNEQFF.

The chain links TRBV28 to TRBJ1-1; TRBD1 aligns across 7 bases. V gave up 0 bases and J gave up 5 bases; unmatched junction bases: 3. The germline V gene encodes CDR1 MDHEN and CDR2 SYDVKM. CDR3 length: 14 residues. CDR3 bases: TGTGCCAGCAGTTTATGGACAGGGAGGACTGAAGCTTTCTTT. Encoded protein: CASSLWTGRTEAFF.

This chain uses TRBV30 with TRBJ1-3; no clear D. This CDR3 is built from 14 residues. Germline V lookup: CDR1 GTSNPN, CDR2 SVGIG (reference sequence). V was pared by 4 bases and J by 0 bases, with 10 bases between. The CDR3 region has the DNA TGTGCCTGGATAAGCGGGAACTCTGGAAACACCATATATTTT. It is translated as CAWISGNSGNTIYF.

The genes are TRBV5-1 and TRBJ1-3; D remains unclear. Trimming removed 4 bases from V and 7 bases from J, with 15 bases in between. The germline V gene has CDR1 SGHRS and CDR2 YFSETQ. This CDR3 has 14 amino acids. Written as DNA, the CDR3 is TGCGCCAGCAGCCGCAACCCAGGTTCGAACACCATATATTTT. It translates to CASSRNPGSNTIYF.

This clone has a handful of counts. This chain uses TRBV5-6 with TRBJ1-1; D is undetermined. Per the germline V gene, CDR1 is SGHDT and CDR2 is YYEEEE. There are 13 residues in the CDR3. V lost 5 bases and J 1 base, leaving 9 bases between the germline ends. The CDR3 DNA reads as TGTGCCAGCAGTCTACAGAGGAACACTGAAGCTTTCTTT. It encodes CASSLQRNTEAFF.